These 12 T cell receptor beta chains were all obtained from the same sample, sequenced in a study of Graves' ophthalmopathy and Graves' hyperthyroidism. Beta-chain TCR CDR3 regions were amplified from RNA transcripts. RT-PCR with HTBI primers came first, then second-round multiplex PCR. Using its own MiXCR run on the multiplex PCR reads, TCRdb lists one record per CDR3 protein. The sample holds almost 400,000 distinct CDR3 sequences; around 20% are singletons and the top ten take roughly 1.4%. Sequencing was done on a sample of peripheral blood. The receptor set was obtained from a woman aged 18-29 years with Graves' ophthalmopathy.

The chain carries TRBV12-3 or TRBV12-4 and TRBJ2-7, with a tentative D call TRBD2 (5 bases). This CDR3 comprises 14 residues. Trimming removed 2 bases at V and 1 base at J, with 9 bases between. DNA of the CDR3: TGTGCCAGCAGTTTAAGGAGACTATCCTACGAGCAGTACTTC. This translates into CASSLRRLSYEQYF.

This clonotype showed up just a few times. This CDR3 reads CASSLEVESSYEQYF. The DNA for the CDR3 is TGTGCCAGCAGTTTGGAGGTCGAGAGCTCCTACGAGCAGTACTTC. This sequence joins TRBV12-3 or TRBV12-4 and TRBJ2-7; D is perhaps TRBD2 (5 bases). Trimming shortened V by 3 bases and J by 0 bases, and 12 bases separated the two germline ends. The CDR3 runs to 15 residues.

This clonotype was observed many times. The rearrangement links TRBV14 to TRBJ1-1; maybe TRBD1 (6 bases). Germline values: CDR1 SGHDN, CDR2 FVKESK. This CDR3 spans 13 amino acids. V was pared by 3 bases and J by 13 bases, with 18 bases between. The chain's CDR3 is CASSHIQGIDDFF. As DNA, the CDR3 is TGTGCCAGCAGCCATATACAGGGAATTGATGATTTCTTT.

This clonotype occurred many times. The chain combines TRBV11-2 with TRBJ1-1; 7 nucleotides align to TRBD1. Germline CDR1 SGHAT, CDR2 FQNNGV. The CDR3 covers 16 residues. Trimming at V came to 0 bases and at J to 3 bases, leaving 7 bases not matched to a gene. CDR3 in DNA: TGTGCCAGCAGCTTAGAGAGGGGGCGGTGGGACACTGAAGCTTTCTTT. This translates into CASSLERGRWDTEAFF. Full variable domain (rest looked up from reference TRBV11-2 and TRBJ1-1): EAGVAQSPRYKIIEKRQSVAFWCNPISGHATLYWYQQILGQGPKLLIQFQNNGVVDDSQLPKDRFSAERLKGVDSTLKIQPAKLEDSAVYLCASSLERGRWDTEAFFGQGTRLTVV.

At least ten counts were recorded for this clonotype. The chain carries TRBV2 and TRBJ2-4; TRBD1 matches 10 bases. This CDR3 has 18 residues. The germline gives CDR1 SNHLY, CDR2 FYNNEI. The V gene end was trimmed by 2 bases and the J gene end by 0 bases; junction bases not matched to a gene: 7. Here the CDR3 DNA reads TGTGCCAGCAGTGAACTGGGACAGGGGACCCTAGCCAAAAACATTCAGTACTTC. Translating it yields CASSELGQGTLAKNIQYF.

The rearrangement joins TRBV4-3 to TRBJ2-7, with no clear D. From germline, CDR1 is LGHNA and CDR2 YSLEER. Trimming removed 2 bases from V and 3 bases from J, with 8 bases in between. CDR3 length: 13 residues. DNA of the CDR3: TGCGCCAGCAGCCAAACCCCCAGCTACGAGCAGTACTTC. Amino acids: CASSQTPSYEQYF.

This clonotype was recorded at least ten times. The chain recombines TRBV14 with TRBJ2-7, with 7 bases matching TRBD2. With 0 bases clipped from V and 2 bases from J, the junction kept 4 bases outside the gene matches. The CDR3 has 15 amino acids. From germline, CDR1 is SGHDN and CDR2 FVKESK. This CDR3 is CASSQDLAGAYEQYF. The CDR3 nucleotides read TGTGCCAGCAGCCAAGATCTCGCGGGGGCCTACGAGCAGTACTTC.

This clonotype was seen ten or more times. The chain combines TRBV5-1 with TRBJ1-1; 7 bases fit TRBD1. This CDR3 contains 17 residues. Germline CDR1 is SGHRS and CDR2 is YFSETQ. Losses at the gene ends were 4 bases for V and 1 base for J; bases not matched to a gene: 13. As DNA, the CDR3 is TGCGCCAGCAGCGGACACCTTTCGGGACAGACGAACACTGAAGCTTTCTTT. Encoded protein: CASSGHLSGQTNTEAFF.

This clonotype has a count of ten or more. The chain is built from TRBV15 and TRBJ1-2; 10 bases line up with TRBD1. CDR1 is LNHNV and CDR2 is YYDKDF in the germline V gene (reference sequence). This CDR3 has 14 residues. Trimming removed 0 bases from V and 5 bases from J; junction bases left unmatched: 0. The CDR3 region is CATSREDRGYGYTF. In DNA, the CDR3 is TGTGCCACCAGCAGAGAGGACAGGGGGTATGGCTACACCTTC.

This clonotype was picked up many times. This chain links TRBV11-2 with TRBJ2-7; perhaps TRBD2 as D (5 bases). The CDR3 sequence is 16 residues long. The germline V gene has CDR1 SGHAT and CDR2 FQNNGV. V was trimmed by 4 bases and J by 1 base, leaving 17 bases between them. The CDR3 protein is CASSYPEASPSYEQYF. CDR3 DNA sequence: TGTGCCAGCAGCTACCCGGAGGCGTCTCCTTCCTACGAGCAGTACTTC.

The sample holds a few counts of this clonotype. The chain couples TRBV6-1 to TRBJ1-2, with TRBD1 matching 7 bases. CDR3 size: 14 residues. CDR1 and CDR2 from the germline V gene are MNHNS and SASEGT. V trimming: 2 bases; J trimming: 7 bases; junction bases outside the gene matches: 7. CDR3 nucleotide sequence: TGTGCCAGCAGTGAATCCGACAGGGAGGGTGGCTACACCTTC. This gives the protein CASSESDREGGYTF.

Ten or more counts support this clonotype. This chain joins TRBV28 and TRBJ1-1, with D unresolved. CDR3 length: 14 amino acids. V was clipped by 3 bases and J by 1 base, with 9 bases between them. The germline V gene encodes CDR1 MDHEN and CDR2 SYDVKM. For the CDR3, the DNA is TGTGCCAGCAGTTTGCCCAGACAGAACACTGAAGCTTTCTTT. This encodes CASSLPRQNTEAFF.